The 10 T cell receptor beta chains reported below all come from one sample, sequenced in a study of cytomegalovirus exposure and HLA in healthy donors. PCR involved 60 Vbeta and 13 Jbeta primers. The protocol was immunoSEQ multiplex PCR, while the TCRdb copy is restricted to in-frame clones and leaves out a portion. The table has over 150,000 clones, just under 80% seen once. Sequencing used PBMCs. Receptors originate from a woman aged 50 to 60 in good health and CMV-seropositive.

The sample holds a few counts of this clone. This chain joins TRBV11-3 and TRBJ2-7; possible D gene TRBD1, 6 bases. The length of the CDR3 is 16 residues. Germline V gene data show CDR1 as SGHNT and CDR2 as YENEEA. The V end lost 3 bases, the J end lost 2 bases, and 17 bases lay between the germline ends. The CDR3 sequence: CASSLPAGDTTYEQYF. As DNA, the CDR3 is TGTGCCAGCAGCTTGCCAGCCGGGGACACTACCTACGAGCAGTACTTC.

This sequence joins TRBV5-1 and TRBJ2-3; 10 bases match TRBD2. V dropped 0 bases and J dropped 0; count of bases not matched to a gene: 7. Germline CDR1 is SGHRS and CDR2 is YFSETQ. The CDR3 is 18 amino acids. Here the CDR3 reads CASSLAVLAGISTDTQYF. The CDR3 DNA follows: TGCGCCAGCAGCTTGGCTGTACTAGCGGGGATAAGCACAGATACGCAGTATTTT.

This chain links TRBV18 with TRBJ2-2, with 8 bases that match TRBD1. V shed 3 bases, J shed 3 bases, and the junction held 3 bases outside the gene matches. The length of the CDR3 is 15 residues. CDR1 is KGHSH and CDR2 is LQKENI in the germline V gene. The DNA for the CDR3 is TGTGCCAGCTCACCCAACAGGGGGGACACCGGGGAGCTGTTTTTT. It codes for CASSPNRGDTGELFF.

V is TRBV25-1 and J is TRBJ2-3; 7 bases fit TRBD2. The CDR3 loop spans 15 amino acids. The germline V gene has CDR1 MGHDK and CDR2 SYGVNS. Trimming cost V 8 bases and J 2 bases; bases outside gene matches: 10. DNA of the CDR3: TGTGCCAGCGCTGCCCTAGCGGCTCACACAGATACGCAGTATTTT. Its translation is CASAALAAHTDTQYF.

The CDR3 DNA follows: TGTGCCAGCAGCCAAGATCTTCGGACTTCTGACACCGGGGAGCTGTTTTTT. It specifies CASSQDLRTSDTGELFF. This chain connects TRBV14 to TRBJ2-2, with a weak D call TRBD2 (5 bases). The CDR3 runs to 17 residues. Trimming shortened V by 0 bases and J by 3 bases, and 14 bases separated the two germline ends. Germline V gene lookup returns CDR1 SGHDN and CDR2 FVKESK.

This clone occurred once. The V call is TRBV21-1, the J call TRBJ1-5. TRBV21-1 counts as a pseudogene. The CDR3 is 14 amino acids. The CDR3: CASSKGREDQPQHF. CDR3 bases: TGTGCCAGCAGCAAAGGCAGGGAGGATCAGCCCCAGCATTTT.

The chain combines TRBV7-2 with TRBJ1-6; 9 bases match TRBD1. V was pared by 4 bases and J by 8 bases, with 6 bases of the junction left unmatched. Per germline, CDR1 SGHTA and CDR2 FQGNSA. The CDR3 has 15 residues. CDR3 loop: CASSWGWTGDSPLHF. The CDR3 region has the DNA TGTGCCAGCAGCTGGGGGTGGACAGGGGATTCACCCCTCCACTTT.

In its sample, this clone was seen a few times. In nucleotides, the CDR3 is TGTGCCAGCAGCTTGGATCGAGGGGGAAGCACAGATACGCAGTATTTT. This codes for CASSLDRGGSTDTQYF. This sequence joins TRBV5-5 and TRBJ2-3; D perhaps matches TRBD1 (6 bases). Germline V gene sequence: CDR1 SGHKS, CDR2 YYEKEE (reference sequence). V lost 0 bases and J lost 0, with 11 bases in between. The CDR3 totals 16 residues.

Comments on this clone: The identical CDR3 is also encoded by other nucleotide sequences in the sample. The chain joins TRBV30 to TRBJ1-3; weak D call: TRBD1 (6 bases). Trimming pared 0 bases from V and 4 bases from J, leaving 13 bases between. This CDR3 region has 15 residues. CDR1 GTSNPN and CDR2 SVGIG come from the germline V gene (reference sequence). The CDR3 nucleotides are TGTGCCTGGAGTGTACGGCAGGGGAGCGGAAACACCATATATTTT. Protein sequence: CAWSVRQGSGNTIYF. The full variable domain, rest sourced from reference TRBV30 and TRBJ1-3, is SQTIHQWPATLVQPVGSPLSLECTVEGTSNPNLYWYRQAAGRGLQLLFYSVGIGQISSEVPQNLSASRPQDRQFILSSKKLLLSDSGFYLCAWSVRQGSGNTIYFGEGSWLTVV.

The CDR3 sequence: CSWSELHTEAFF. The CDR3 DNA reads as TGCAGCTGGAGCGAGTTACACACTGAAGCTTTCTTT. The chain carries TRBV29-1 and TRBJ1-1; no clear D. CDR1 and CDR2 (germline): SQVTM, ANQGSEA. The CDR3 has 12 residues. V was shortened by 8 bases and J by 3 bases, with 13 bases between the two germline ends. The full variable domain, completed using reference TRBV29-1 and TRBJ1-1, is SAVISQKPSRDICQRGTSLTIQCQVDSQVTMMFWYRQQPGQSLTLIATANQGSEATYESGFVIDKFPISRPNLTFSTLTVSNMSPEDSSIYLCSWSELHTEAFFGQGTRLTVV.